The sequence of this T cell receptor beta chain was determined in a study of blood T cell repertoires in COVID-19. Sequenced by immunoSEQ multiplex PCR; TCRdb stores in-frame clones only, minus some. The table lists roughly 130,000 clones, 82% of them singletons. V was cut by 3 bases and J by 7 bases, with 12 bases left in between. Germline assignment: CDR1 LGHDT and CDR2 YNNKEL (reference sequence). The CDR3 is 14 residues long. The chain carries TRBV3-1 (or the pseudogene TRBV3-2) and TRBJ1-4, with D maybe TRBD1 (6 bases). Input material: peripheral blood. This sequence originates from a woman in her 70s with acute or convalescent COVID-19. The DNA of the CDR3 is TGTGCCAGCAGCCAGGGGGCGAGAGGTGAAAAACTGTTTTTT. Translation: CASSQGARGEKLFF.